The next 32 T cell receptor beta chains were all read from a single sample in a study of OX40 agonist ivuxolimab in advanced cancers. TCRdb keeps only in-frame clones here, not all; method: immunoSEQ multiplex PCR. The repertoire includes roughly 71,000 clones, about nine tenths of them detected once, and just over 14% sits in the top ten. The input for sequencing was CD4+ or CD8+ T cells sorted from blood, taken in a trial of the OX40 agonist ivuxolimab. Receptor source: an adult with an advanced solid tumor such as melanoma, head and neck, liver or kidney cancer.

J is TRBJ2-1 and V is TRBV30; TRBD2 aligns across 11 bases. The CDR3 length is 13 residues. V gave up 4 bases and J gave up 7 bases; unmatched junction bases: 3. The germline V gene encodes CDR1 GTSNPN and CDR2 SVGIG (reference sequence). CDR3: CAWTGTSGNEQFF. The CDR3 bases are TGTGCCTGGACCGGGACTAGCGGAAATGAGCAGTTCTTC.

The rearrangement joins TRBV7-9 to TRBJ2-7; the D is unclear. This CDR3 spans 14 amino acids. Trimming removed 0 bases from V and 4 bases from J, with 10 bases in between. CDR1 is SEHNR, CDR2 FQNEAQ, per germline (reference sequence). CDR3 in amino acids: CASSLAGSEYEQYF. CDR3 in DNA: TGTGCCAGCAGCTTAGCCGGTTCTGAGTACGAGCAGTACTTC.

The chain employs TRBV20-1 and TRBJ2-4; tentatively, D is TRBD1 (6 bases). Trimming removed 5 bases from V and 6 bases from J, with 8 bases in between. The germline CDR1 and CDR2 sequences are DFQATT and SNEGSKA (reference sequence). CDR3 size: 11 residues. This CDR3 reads CSAEDRNIQYF. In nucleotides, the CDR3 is TGCAGTGCTGAGGACAGAAACATTCAGTACTTC.

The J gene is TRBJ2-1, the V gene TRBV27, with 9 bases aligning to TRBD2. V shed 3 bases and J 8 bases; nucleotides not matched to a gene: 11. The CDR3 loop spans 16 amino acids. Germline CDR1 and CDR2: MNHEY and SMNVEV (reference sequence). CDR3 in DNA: TGTGCCAGCAGTTTGTGGAGCGGGGGGAAGGGAGATGAGCAGTTCTTC. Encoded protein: CASSLWSGGKGDEQFF.

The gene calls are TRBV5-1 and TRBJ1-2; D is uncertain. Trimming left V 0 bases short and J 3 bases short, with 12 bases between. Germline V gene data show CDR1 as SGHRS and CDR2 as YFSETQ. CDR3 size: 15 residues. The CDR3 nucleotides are TGCGCCAGCAGCTTGGTGGCCTCTCGGGACTATGGCTACACCTTC. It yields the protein CASSLVASRDYGYTF.

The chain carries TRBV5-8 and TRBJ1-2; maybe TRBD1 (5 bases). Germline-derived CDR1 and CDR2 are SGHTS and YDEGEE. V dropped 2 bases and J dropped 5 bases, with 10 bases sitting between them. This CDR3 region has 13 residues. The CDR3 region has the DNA TGTGCCAGCAGCTTCTTCAGGGCTTATGGCTACACCTTC. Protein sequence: CASSFFRAYGYTF.

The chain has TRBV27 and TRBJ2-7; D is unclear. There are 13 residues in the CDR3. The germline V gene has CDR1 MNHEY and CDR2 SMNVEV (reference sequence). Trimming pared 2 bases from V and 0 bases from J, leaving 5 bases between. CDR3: CASSLDISYEQYF. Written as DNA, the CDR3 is TGTGCCAGCAGTTTAGACATCTCCTACGAGCAGTACTTC.

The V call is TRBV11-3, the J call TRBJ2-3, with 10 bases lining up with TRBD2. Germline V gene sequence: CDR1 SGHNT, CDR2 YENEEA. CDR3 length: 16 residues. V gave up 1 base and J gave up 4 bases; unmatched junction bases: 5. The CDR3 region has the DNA TGTGCCAGCAGCTTAGTAGCGGGAGGTATCCCAGATACGCAGTATTTT. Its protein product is CASSLVAGGIPDTQYF.

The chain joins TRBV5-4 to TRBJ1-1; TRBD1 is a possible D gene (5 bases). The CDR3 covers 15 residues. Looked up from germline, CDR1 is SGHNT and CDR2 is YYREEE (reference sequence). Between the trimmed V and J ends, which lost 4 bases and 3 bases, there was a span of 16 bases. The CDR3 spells CASSLWGSGYTEAFF. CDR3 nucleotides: TGTGCCAGCAGCCTGTGGGGGTCTGGGTACACTGAAGCTTTCTTT.

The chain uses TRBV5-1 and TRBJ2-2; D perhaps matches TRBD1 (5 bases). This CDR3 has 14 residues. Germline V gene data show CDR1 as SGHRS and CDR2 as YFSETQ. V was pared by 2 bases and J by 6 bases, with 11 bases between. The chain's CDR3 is CASSFSTGAGELFF. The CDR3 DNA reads TGCGCCAGCAGCTTCAGCACAGGCGCCGGGGAGCTGTTTTTT.

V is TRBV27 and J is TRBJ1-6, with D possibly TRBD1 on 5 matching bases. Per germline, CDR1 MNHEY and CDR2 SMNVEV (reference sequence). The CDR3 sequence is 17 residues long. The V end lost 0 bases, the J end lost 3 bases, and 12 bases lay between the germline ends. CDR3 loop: CASSLSRGDYYNSPLHF. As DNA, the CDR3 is TGTGCCAGCAGTTTATCGCGGGGGGATTACTATAATTCACCCCTCCACTTT.

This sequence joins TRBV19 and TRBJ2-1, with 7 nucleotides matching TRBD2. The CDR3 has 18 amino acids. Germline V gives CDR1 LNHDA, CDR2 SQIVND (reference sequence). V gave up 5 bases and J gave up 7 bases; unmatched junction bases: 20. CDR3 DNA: TGTGCCAGTAGTTCATCCTTTGGACTAGTGCTACTTCTAAATGAGCAGTTCTTC. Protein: CASSSSFGLVLLLNEQFF.

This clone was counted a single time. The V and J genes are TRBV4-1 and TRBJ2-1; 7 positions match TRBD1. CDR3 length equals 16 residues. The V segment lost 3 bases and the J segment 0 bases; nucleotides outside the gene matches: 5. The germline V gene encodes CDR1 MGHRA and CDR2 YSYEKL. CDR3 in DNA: TGCGCCAGCAGCCAGATACAGGGGAGCTCCTACAATGAGCAGTTCTTC. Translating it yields CASSQIQGSSYNEQFF.

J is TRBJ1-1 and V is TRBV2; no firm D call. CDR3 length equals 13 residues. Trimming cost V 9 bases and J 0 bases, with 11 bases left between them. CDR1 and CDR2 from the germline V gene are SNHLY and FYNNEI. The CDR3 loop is CARSDGLNTEAFF. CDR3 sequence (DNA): TGTGCCAGATCTGACGGATTGAACACTGAAGCTTTCTTT. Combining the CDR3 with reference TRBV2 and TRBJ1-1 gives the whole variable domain EPEVTQTPSHQVTQMGQEVILRCVPISNHLYFYWYRQILGQKVEFLVSFYNNEISEKSEIFDDQFSVERPDGSNFTLKIRSTKLEDSAMYFCARSDGLNTEAFFGQGTRLTVV.

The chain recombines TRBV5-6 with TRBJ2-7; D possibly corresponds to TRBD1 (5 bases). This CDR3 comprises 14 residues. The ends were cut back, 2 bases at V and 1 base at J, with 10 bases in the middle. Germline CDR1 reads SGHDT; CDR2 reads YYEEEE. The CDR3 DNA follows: TGTGCCAGCAGCTTCTCTGGGGCGTCCTACGAGCAGTACTTC. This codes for CASSFSGASYEQYF.

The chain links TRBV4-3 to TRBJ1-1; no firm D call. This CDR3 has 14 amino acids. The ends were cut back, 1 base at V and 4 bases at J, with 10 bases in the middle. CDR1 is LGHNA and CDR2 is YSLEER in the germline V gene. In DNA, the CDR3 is TGCGCCAGCAGCCAAGGGTCCGGAGTCACTGAAGCTTTCTTT. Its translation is CASSQGSGVTEAFF.

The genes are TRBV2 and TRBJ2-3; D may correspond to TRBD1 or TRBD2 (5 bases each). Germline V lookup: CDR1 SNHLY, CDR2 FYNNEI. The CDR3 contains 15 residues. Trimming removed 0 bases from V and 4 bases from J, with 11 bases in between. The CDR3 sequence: CASSEAGRESDTQYF. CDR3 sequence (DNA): TGTGCCAGCAGTGAAGCGGGCAGGGAGTCAGATACGCAGTATTTT.

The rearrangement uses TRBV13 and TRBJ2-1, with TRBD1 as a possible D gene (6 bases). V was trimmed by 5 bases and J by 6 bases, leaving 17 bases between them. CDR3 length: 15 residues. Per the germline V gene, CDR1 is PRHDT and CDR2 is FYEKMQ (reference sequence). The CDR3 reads CASSLQGTSVNEQFF. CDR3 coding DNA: TGTGCCAGCAGCCTCCAGGGGACATCAGTCAATGAGCAGTTCTTC.

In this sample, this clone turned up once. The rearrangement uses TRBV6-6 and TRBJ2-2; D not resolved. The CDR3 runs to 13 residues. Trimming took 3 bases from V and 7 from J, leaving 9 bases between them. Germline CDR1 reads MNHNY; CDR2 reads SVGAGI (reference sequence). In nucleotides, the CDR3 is TGTGCCAGCAGTTATGGGCATCTCGGGGAGCTGTTTTTT. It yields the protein CASSYGHLGELFF.

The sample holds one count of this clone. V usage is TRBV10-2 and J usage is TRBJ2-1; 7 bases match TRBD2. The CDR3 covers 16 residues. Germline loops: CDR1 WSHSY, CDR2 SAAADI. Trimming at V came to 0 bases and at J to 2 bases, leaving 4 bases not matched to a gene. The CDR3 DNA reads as TGCGCCAGCAGTGAGTCGGCTAGCGGAACCTACAATGAGCAGTTCTTC. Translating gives CASSESASGTYNEQFF.

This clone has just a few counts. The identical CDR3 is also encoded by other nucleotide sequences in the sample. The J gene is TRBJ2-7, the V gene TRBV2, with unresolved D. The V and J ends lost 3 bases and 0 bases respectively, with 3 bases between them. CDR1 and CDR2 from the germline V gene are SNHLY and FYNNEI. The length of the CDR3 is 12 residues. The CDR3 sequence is CASSDRSYEQYF. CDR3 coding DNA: TGTGCCAGCAGTGACCGCTCCTACGAGCAGTACTTC.

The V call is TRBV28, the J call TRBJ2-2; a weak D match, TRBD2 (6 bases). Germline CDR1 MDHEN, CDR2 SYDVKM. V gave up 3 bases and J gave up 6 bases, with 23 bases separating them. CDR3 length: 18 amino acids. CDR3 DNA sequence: TGTGCCAGCAGTTTTGCTCCTCCGGGACTGATGAGTTCCGGGGAGCTGTTTTTT. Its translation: CASSFAPPGLMSSGELFF.

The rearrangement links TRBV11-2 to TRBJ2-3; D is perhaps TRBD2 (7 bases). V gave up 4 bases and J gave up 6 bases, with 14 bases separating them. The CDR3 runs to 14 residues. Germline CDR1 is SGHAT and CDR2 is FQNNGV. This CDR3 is CASSSGGVLDTQYF. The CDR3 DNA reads TGTGCCAGCAGCTCGGGGGGCGTGCTGGATACGCAGTATTTT.

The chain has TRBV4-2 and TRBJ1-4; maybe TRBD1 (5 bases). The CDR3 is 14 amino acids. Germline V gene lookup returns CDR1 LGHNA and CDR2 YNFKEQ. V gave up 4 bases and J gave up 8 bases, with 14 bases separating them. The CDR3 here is CASSLYRGEEKLFF. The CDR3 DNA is TGTGCCAGCAGCCTCTACCGGGGGGAAGAAAAACTGTTTTTT.

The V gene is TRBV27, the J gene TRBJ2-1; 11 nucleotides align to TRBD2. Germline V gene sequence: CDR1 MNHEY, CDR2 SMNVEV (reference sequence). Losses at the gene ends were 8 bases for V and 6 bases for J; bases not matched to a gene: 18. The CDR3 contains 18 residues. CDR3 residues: CASAPLAGGPMRSNEQFF. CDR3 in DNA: TGTGCCAGCGCTCCATTAGCGGGAGGGCCTATGAGGAGCAATGAGCAGTTCTTC.

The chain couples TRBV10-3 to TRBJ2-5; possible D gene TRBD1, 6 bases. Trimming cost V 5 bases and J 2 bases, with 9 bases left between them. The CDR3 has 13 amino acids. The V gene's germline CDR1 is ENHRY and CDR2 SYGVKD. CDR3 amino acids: CAISQGGQETQYF. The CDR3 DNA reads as TGTGCCATCAGTCAAGGGGGTCAAGAGACCCAGTACTTC.

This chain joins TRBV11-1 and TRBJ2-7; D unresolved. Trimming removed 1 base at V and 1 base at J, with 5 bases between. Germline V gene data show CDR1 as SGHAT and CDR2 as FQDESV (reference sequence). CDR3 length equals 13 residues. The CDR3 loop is CASSLEASYEQYF. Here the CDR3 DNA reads TGTGCCAGCAGCTTAGAGGCATCCTACGAGCAGTACTTC.

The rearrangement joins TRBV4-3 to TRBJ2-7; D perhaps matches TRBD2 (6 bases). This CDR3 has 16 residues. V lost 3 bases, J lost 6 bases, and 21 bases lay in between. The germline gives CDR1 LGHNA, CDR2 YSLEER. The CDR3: CASSHLTGTSNSEQYF. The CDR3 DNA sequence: TGCGCCAGCAGCCACCTAACCGGGACTTCAAACTCCGAGCAGTACTTC.

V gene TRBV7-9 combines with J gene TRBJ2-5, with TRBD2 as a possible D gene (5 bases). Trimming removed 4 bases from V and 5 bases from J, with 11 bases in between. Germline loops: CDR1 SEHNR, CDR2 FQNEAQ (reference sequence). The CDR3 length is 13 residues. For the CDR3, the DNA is TGTGCCAGCAGCTCCATCGGGGTCGAGACCCAGTACTTC. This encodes CASSSIGVETQYF.

CDR3 loop: CATSRDWGQFSYEQYF. The CDR3 nucleotides read TGTGCCACCAGCAGAGATTGGGGACAGTTCTCCTACGAGCAGTACTTC. The chain is built from TRBV15 and TRBJ2-7; the match to TRBD1 covers 7 bases. The CDR3 runs to 16 residues. The germline CDR1 and CDR2 sequences are LNHNV and YYDKDF (reference sequence). J was trimmed by 0 bases and V by 0 bases; bases with no gene match: 5.

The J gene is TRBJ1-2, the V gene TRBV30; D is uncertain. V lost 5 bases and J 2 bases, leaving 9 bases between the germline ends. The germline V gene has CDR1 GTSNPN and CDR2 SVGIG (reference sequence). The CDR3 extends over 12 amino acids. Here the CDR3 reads CAWSGLNYGYTF. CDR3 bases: TGTGCCTGGTCGGGCTTGAACTATGGCTACACCTTC. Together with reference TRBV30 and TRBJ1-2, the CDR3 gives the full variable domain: SQTIHQWPATLVQPVGSPLSLECTVEGTSNPNLYWYRQAAGRGLQLLFYSVGIGQISSEVPQNLSASRPQDRQFILSSKKLLLSDSGFYLCAWSGLNYGYTFGSGTRLTVV.

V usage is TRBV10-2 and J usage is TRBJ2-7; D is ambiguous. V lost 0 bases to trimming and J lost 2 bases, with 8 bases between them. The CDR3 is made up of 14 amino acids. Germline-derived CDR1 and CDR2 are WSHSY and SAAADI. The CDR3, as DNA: TGCGCCAGCAGTGAGTCATACGGTACCTACGAGCAGTACTTC. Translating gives CASSESYGTYEQYF.